These 30 T cell receptor beta chains originate from one sample sequenced in a study of blood T cell repertoires in COVID-19. Only in-frame clones appear in the TCRdb table, and some are missing; sequencing was by immunoSEQ multiplex PCR. The sample carries 88,000 or so clones, 80% to 90% recorded once. Sequencing was carried out using PBMCs or T cells enriched from blood (not recorded which). The receptors were sampled from a woman aged 45-60 years with acute COVID-19.

V gene TRBV9 combines with J gene TRBJ2-3; no clear D. This CDR3 comprises 15 residues. CDR1 and CDR2 from the germline V gene are SGDLS and YYNGEE. Trimming removed 0 bases at V and 4 bases at J, with 12 bases between. The DNA of the CDR3 is TGTGCCAGCAGCGTAGATGCAGTGGCCTCAGATACGCAGTATTTT. Amino acid sequence: CASSVDAVASDTQYF. The full variable domain, in which reference TRBV9 and TRBJ2-3 provide the parts outside the CDR3, is DSGVTQTPKHLITATGQRVTLRCSPRSGDLSVYWYQQSLDQGLQFLIQYYNGEERAKGNILERFSAQQFPDLHSELNLSSLELGDSALYFCASSVDAVASDTQYFGPGTRLTVL.

This chain links TRBV2 with TRBJ1-2, with D tentatively TRBD1 (5 bases). Germline-derived CDR1 and CDR2 are SNHLY and FYNNEI. This CDR3 is built from 14 residues. Trimming stripped 2 bases from V and 8 bases from J, with 15 bases between. The CDR3 DNA reads as TGTGCCAGCAGTGAAATTGGGCAGGGCCGGGGCTACACCTTC. Amino acid sequence: CASSEIGQGRGYTF.

The chain links TRBV12-3 or TRBV12-4 to TRBJ2-7, with D uncertain. CDR3 length: 11 amino acids. The ends were cut back, 2 bases at V and 10 bases at J, with 9 bases in the middle. The CDR3 is CASSLRSSQYF. In nucleotides, the CDR3 is TGTGCCAGCAGTTTAAGGAGCAGTCAGTACTTC.

This chain links TRBV30 with TRBJ1-6; 9 bases align to TRBD1. CDR1 and CDR2 from the germline V gene are GTSNPN and SVGIG (reference sequence). The CDR3 is 13 amino acids. V lost 5 bases and J lost 13; bases outside the gene matches: 9. The CDR3 DNA sequence: TGTGCCTGGGACAACAGGGGGCACGGGCCCCTCCACTTT. It encodes CAWDNRGHGPLHF.

The chain carries TRBV7-2 and TRBJ1-3; perhaps TRBD1 as D (6 bases). V was cut by 5 bases and J by 2 bases, with 10 bases left in between. This CDR3 region has 14 residues. In germline, CDR1 is SGHTA, CDR2 FQGNSA. This CDR3 reads CASSLTGTGNTIYF. CDR3 bases: TGTGCCAGCAGCCTCACAGGGACTGGAAACACCATATATTTT.

The chain carries TRBV7-9 and TRBJ1-2; tentative D call: TRBD1 (6 bases). The germline V gene encodes CDR1 SEHNR and CDR2 FQNEAQ (reference sequence). CDR3 length: 14 amino acids. V gave up 1 base and J gave up 8 bases, with 14 bases separating them. The DNA of the CDR3 is TGTGCCAGCAGCTTAGAGGGGGTATCGAGGGGCTACACCTTC. It specifies CASSLEGVSRGYTF. The entire variable domain, with the rest obtained from reference TRBV7-9 and TRBJ1-2, is as follows: DTGVSQNPRHKITKRGQNVTFRCDPISEHNRLYWYRQTLGQGPEFLTYFQNEAQLEKSRLLSDRFSAERPKGSFSTLEIQRTEQGDSAMYLCASSLEGVSRGYTFGSGTRLTVV.

This chain joins TRBV12-5 and TRBJ1-1; weak D call: TRBD1 (6 bases). Germline values: CDR1 LGHNT, CDR2 FRNRAP. The CDR3 contains 15 residues. The ends were cut back, 0 bases at V and 6 bases at J, with 14 bases in the middle. CDR3 region: CASGLVEGWGPEAFF. CDR3 nucleotides: TGTGCTAGTGGTTTGGTAGAAGGGTGGGGGCCTGAAGCTTTCTTT. The complete variable domain, with remaining parts taken from reference TRBV12-5 and TRBJ1-1, reads DARVTQTPRHKVTEMGQEVTMRCQPILGHNTVFWYRQTMMQGLELLAYFRNRAPLDDSGMPKDRFSAEMPDATLATLKIQPSEPRDSAVYFCASGLVEGWGPEAFFGQGTRLTVV.

This clone was found once. This sequence joins TRBV5-6 and TRBJ2-7, with D perhaps TRBD2 (5 bases). The CDR3 is made up of 16 amino acids. V gave up 2 bases and J gave up 2 bases, with 17 bases separating them. In germline, CDR1 is SGHDT, CDR2 YYEEEE. CDR3 protein: CASSLLGRQRTYEQYF. The CDR3 nucleotides read TGTGCCAGCAGCTTACTAGGACGGCAAAGGACCTACGAGCAGTACTTC. Filled out from reference TRBV5-6 and TRBJ2-7, the complete variable domain reads DAGVTQSPTHLIKTRGQQVTLRCSPKSGHDTVSWYQQALGQGPQFIFQYYEEEERQRGNFPDRFSGHQFPNYSSELNVNALLLGDSALYLCASSLLGRQRTYEQYFGPGTRLTVT.

This clone was observed once. CDR3 sequence (DNA): TGTGCCAGCAGTCTAGCGGGAGGACTGGAGACCCAGTACTTC. The encoded protein is CASSLAGGLETQYF. This chain uses TRBV6-2 or TRBV6-3 with TRBJ2-5, with 11 positions matching TRBD2. Germline loops: CDR1 MNHEY, CDR2 SVGEGT. The CDR3 is 14 amino acids. V dropped 5 bases and J dropped 5; count of bases not matched to a gene: 4.

V and J are TRBV7-2 and TRBJ1-2; 10 bases line up with TRBD1. CDR1 is SGHTA and CDR2 is FQGNSA in the germline V gene. J lost 7 bases, V lost 5 bases, and 10 bases had no gene match. The CDR3 has 15 residues. The CDR3 nucleotides are TGTGCCAGCAGCGCCCCGGGACAGGGGATTGGTGGCTACACCTTC. This codes for CASSAPGQGIGGYTF.

J is TRBJ2-6 and V is TRBV27, with TRBD1 identical over 8 bases. This CDR3 has 17 residues. The germline gives CDR1 MNHEY, CDR2 SMNVEV (reference sequence). Trimming at V came to 6 bases and at J to 1 base, leaving 8 bases not matched to a gene. CDR3 nucleotides: TGTGCCAGCAGCTCGGACAGGGTCCCTTCTGGGGCCAACGTCCTGACTTTC. Amino acid sequence: CASSSDRVPSGANVLTF. Full variable domain (missing parts from reference TRBV27 and TRBJ2-6): EAQVTQNPRYLITVTGKKLTVTCSQNMNHEYMSWYRQDPGLGLRQIYYSMNVEVTDKGDVPEGYKVSRKEKRNFPLILESPSPNQTSLYFCASSSDRVPSGANVLTFGAGSRLTVL.

As for this clone: The junction departs from the called germline gene at one end, perhaps through a read error. The V and J genes are TRBV7-7 and TRBJ2-3, with 14 bases lining up with TRBD2. Per the germline V gene, CDR1 is SSHAT and CDR2 is FNYEAQ (reference sequence). The CDR3 extends over 17 amino acids. The CDR3 spells CASSEGLAGGGTDTQYF. The DNA for the CDR3 is TGTGCTAGCAGCGAAGGACTAGCGGGAGGTGGAACAGATACGCAGTATTTT.

The rearrangement links TRBV27 to TRBJ1-5, with unresolved D. The CDR3 is 14 residues long. In germline, CDR1 is MNHEY, CDR2 SMNVEV (reference sequence). V dropped 4 bases and J dropped 0 bases, with 7 bases sitting between them. CDR3 residues: CASSSQNSNQPQHF. In DNA, the CDR3 is TGTGCCAGCAGTTCCCAAAATAGCAATCAGCCCCAGCATTTT.

This chain connects TRBV27 to TRBJ2-1; 7 bases fit TRBD2. Germline loops: CDR1 MNHEY, CDR2 SMNVEV (reference sequence). This CDR3 contains 14 residues. V lost 9 bases, J lost 4 bases, and 9 bases stayed unmatched. In DNA form, the CDR3 reads TGTGCCAGTACCGGGGGAGGGCCTTACAATGAGCAGTTCTTC. Protein sequence: CASTGGGPYNEQFF.

The rearrangement uses TRBV19 and TRBJ2-6; a weak D match, TRBD1 (6 bases). Germline V gene sequence: CDR1 LNHDA, CDR2 SQIVND (reference sequence). CDR3 length equals 18 residues. The V gene lost 7 bases and the J gene lost 0 bases, with 19 bases spanning the gap. The CDR3 reads CASIGAQGPLSGANVLTF. For the CDR3, the DNA is TGTGCCAGTATTGGGGCACAGGGACCTCTCTCTGGGGCCAACGTCCTGACTTTC.

Only one count was recorded for this clone. This sequence joins TRBV6-5 and TRBJ2-3; TRBD2 agrees at 9 bases. The CDR3 has 12 amino acids. J lost 14 bases, V lost 6 bases, and 9 bases had no gene match. The germline CDR1 and CDR2 sequences are MNHEY and SVGAGI. CDR3 amino acids: CASSALAGAAYF. CDR3 nucleotides: TGTGCCAGCAGCGCTTTAGCGGGGGCCGCGTATTTT.

The chain joins TRBV29-1 to TRBJ1-1, with D possibly being TRBD1 (5 bases). The CDR3 covers 12 residues. Trimming took 4 bases from V and 5 from J, leaving 11 bases between them. CDR1 SQVTM and CDR2 ANQGSEA come from the germline V gene. The CDR3 spells CSVGSEGTEAFF. Here the CDR3 DNA reads TGCAGCGTTGGATCGGAGGGGACTGAAGCTTTCTTT. Full variable domain (outside the CDR3, taken from reference TRBV29-1 and TRBJ1-1): SAVISQKPSRDICQRGTSLTIQCQVDSQVTMMFWYRQQPGQSLTLIATANQGSEATYESGFVIDKFPISRPNLTFSTLTVSNMSPEDSSIYLCSVGSEGTEAFFGQGTRLTVV.

The V call is TRBV4-1, the J call TRBJ2-7; TRBD2 matches 9 bases. The V gene's germline CDR1 is MGHRA and CDR2 YSYEKL. The V gene end was trimmed by 3 bases and the J gene end by 0 bases; junction bases not matched to a gene: 9. This CDR3 spans 17 amino acids. The CDR3 bases are TGCGCCAGCAGCCAGGGGCTAGCGGGGATTAGCTCCTACGAGCAGTACTTC. Amino acid sequence: CASSQGLAGISSYEQYF.

This rearrangement joins TRBV14 to TRBJ2-3; D may be TRBD2 (6 bases). Trimming stripped 10 bases from V and 0 bases from J, with 14 bases between. CDR3 size: 14 residues. Germline CDR1 and CDR2: SGHDN and FVKESK. Here the CDR3 DNA reads TGTGCCACGGCGGGGCTAGCGAGCACAGATACGCAGTATTTT. This translates into CATAGLASTDTQYF.

This chain links TRBV11-3 with TRBJ2-5; 12 bases fit TRBD1. V lost 1 base and J lost 5; bases outside the gene matches: 8. Germline V gene data show CDR1 as SGHNT and CDR2 as YENEEA. This CDR3 comprises 17 residues. CDR3 in DNA: TGTGCCAGCAGCTTAGCCGCCGGGACAGGGGGCGGGGAGACCCAGTACTTC. Translating it yields CASSLAAGTGGGETQYF.

The chain uses TRBV30 and TRBJ1-1; TRBD1 matches 7 bases. Germline CDR1 is GTSNPN and CDR2 is SVGIG (reference sequence). After removal of 3 bases from V and 0 bases from J, the junction contained 4 bases not matched to a gene. The CDR3 spans 14 residues. The CDR3 reads CAWSADRVNTEAFF. The CDR3 region has the DNA TGTGCCTGGAGCGCCGACAGGGTGAACACTGAAGCTTTCTTT.

V gene TRBV6-2 or TRBV6-3 combines with J gene TRBJ2-7, with TRBD2 matching 8 bases. The CDR3 loop spans 15 amino acids. V lost 0 bases and J lost 4; bases outside the gene matches: 5. Per germline, CDR1 MNHEY and CDR2 SVGEGT. Here the CDR3 reads CASSYSIAGPYEQYF. For the CDR3, the DNA is TGTGCCAGCAGTTACTCGATAGCGGGACCATACGAGCAGTACTTC.

This chain links TRBV6-2 or TRBV6-3 with TRBJ1-1; D may be TRBD1 (5 bases). Deletions cut 6 bases from V and 1 base from J, with 18 bases between. This CDR3 has 16 residues. Per germline, CDR1 MNHEY and CDR2 SVGEGT. The CDR3 region is CASSRPQQDQNTEAFF. The CDR3, as DNA: TGTGCCAGCAGCCGCCCCCAACAGGACCAGAACACTGAAGCTTTCTTT.

The chain carries TRBV19 and TRBJ1-5; D is possibly TRBD1 (6 bases). The CDR3 spans 16 residues. Trimming took off 3 bases at V and 6 bases at J, with 18 bases between the two ends. The V gene's germline CDR1 is LNHDA and CDR2 SQIVND (reference sequence). The CDR3 DNA reads TGTGCCAGTAGTATTCTCAATCAGGGGATGGGTCAGCCCCAGCATTTT. This translates into CASSILNQGMGQPQHF.

This clone was found once. The V call is TRBV5-1, the J call TRBJ1-6; TRBD1 aligns across 9 bases. Germline assignment: CDR1 SGHRS and CDR2 YFSETQ. V was clipped by 4 bases and J by 5 bases; unmatched bases: 10. The CDR3 sequence is 17 residues long. This CDR3 reads CASSNQDRGENNSPLHF. CDR3 in DNA: TGCGCCAGCAGCAACCAGGACAGGGGCGAAAATAATTCACCCCTCCACTTT.

This rearrangement joins TRBV18 to TRBJ1-1; D unresolved. The CDR3 is made up of 13 amino acids. CDR1 and CDR2 from the germline V gene are KGHSH and LQKENI. The V end was cut by 3 bases, the J end by 2 bases, with 7 bases between. The CDR3 sequence is CASSPELNTEAFF. The CDR3 region has the DNA TGTGCCAGCTCACCGGAGCTAAACACTGAAGCTTTCTTT.

V and J are TRBV29-1 and TRBJ1-1; the D gene is possibly TRBD1 (5 bases). Germline assignment: CDR1 SQVTM and CDR2 ANQGSEA. V was pared by 7 bases and J by 1 base, with 13 bases between. The CDR3 sequence is 13 residues long. This chain's CDR3 is CSARQNSNTEAFF. In DNA, the CDR3 is TGCAGCGCCCGACAGAATTCGAACACTGAAGCTTTCTTT.

The rearrangement uses TRBV5-1 and TRBJ2-7; 7 nucleotides line up with TRBD1. J was trimmed by 6 bases and V by 4 bases; bases with no gene match: 7. There are 13 residues in the CDR3. Looked up from germline, CDR1 is SGHRS and CDR2 is YFSETQ. CDR3 loop: CASSPRTGPEQYF. The DNA for the CDR3 is TGCGCCAGCAGCCCCAGGACAGGTCCCGAGCAGTACTTC.

The rearrangement links TRBV27 to TRBJ1-1, with 9 bases aligning to TRBD1. Germline V gene lookup returns CDR1 MNHEY and CDR2 SMNVEV (reference sequence). The trim removed 4 bases at V and 3 bases at J, leaving 6 bases unmatched. The CDR3 is 15 residues long. CDR3 DNA sequence: TGTGCCAGCAGTTCGGGACAGGGCTCGGACACTGAAGCTTTCTTT. This encodes CASSSGQGSDTEAFF.

DNA of the CDR3: TGTGCCAGCAGGGGACAGTCGCAAGAGACCCAGTACTTC. Protein: CASRGQSQETQYF. V gene TRBV5-6 combines with J gene TRBJ2-5; 7 positions agree with TRBD1. The CDR3 has 13 amino acids. The germline gives CDR1 SGHDT, CDR2 YYEEEE. V lost 5 bases to trimming and J lost 2 bases; unmatched junction nucleotides: 3.